Sequencing of this T cell receptor beta chain was carried out in a study of T cell repertoires in cytomegalovirus infection. For the study at large: CMV epitopes in the study were HLA-C-restricted (recently identified) and HLA-B-restricted (well studied). CMV infection and matching HLA type were both indicated by public TCR beta signatures.

Concerning this clonotype itself: Its antigen remains unidentified.

CDR1 is MGHRA and CDR2 is YSYEKL in the germline V gene. The CDR3 runs to 15 residues. V was clipped by 0 bases and J by 2 bases, with 11 bases between them. TCRdb passed the reads through MiXCR, listing each CDR3 protein once. This sample has about 74,000 distinct CDR3 sequences, with roughly 28% found just once. The source is a human donor in good health (CMV status not recorded). Some clones in this sample may be carry-over from other donors' samples. The sample here was CD8+ T cells from cultured PBMCs, taken from culture after CMV antigen stimulation. The J gene is TRBJ2-7, the V gene TRBV4-1; either TRBD1 or TRBD2 may fit D (5 bases each). The CDR3 loop reads CASSQDRDGAYEQYF. CDR3 nucleotide sequence: TGCGCCAGCAGCCAAGACCGGGACGGAGCCTACGAGCAGTACTTC.